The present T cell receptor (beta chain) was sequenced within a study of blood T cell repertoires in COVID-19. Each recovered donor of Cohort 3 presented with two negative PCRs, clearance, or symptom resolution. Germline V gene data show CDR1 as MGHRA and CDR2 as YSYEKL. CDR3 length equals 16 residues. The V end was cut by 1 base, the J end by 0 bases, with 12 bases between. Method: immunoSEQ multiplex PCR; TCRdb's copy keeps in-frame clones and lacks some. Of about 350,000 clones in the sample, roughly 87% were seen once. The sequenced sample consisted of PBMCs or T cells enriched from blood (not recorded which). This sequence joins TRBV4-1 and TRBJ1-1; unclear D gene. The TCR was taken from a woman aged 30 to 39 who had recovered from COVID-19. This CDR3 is CASSQVWTGMNTEAFF. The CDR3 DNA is TGCGCCAGCAGCCAAGTCTGGACGGGGATGAACACTGAAGCTTTCTTT.